This entry features one T cell receptor beta chain sequence. Its antigen is unknown. These data originate in a study of T cells in localized non-small cell lung cancer. The study's findings and limits: Longer overall survival was seen with higher T cell density measured in blood. The highest T cell clonality was in uninvolved adjacent lung, above tumor. There were a median around 59 of the top 100 tumor clones appearing in adjacent lung.

The V segment lost 4 bases and the J segment 3 bases; nucleotides outside the gene matches: 6. The germline CDR1 and CDR2 sequences are SGHTA and FQGNSA. The CDR3 has 15 amino acids. TCRdb keeps only in-frame clones here, not all; method: immunoSEQ multiplex PCR. The sample has about 35,000 clones, approximately 92% seen once; the top ten hold less than 2.5%. Sequencing was performed on peripheral blood, taken before any cancer treatment. The chain combines TRBV7-2 with TRBJ1-5, with 7 bases aligning to TRBD1. This sequence originates from a female donor older than 55 with stage I lung adenocarcinoma. This chain's CDR3 is CASSSVGQVNQPQHF. The CDR3 DNA reads TGTGCCAGCAGCTCCGTAGGACAGGTCAATCAGCCCCAGCATTTT.